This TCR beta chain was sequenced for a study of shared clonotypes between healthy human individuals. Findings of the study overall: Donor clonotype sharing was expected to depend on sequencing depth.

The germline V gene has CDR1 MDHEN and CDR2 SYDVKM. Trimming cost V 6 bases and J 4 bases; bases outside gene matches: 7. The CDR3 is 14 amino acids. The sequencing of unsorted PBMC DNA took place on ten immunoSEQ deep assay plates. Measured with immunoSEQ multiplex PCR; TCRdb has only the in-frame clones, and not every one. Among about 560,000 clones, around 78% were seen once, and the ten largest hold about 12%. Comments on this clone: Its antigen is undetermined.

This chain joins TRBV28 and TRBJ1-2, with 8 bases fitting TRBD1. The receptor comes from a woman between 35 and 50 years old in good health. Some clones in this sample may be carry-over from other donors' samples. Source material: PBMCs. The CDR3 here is CASSETTGGYGYTF. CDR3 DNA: TGTGCCAGCAGCGAAACTACAGGGGGCTATGGCTACACCTTC.